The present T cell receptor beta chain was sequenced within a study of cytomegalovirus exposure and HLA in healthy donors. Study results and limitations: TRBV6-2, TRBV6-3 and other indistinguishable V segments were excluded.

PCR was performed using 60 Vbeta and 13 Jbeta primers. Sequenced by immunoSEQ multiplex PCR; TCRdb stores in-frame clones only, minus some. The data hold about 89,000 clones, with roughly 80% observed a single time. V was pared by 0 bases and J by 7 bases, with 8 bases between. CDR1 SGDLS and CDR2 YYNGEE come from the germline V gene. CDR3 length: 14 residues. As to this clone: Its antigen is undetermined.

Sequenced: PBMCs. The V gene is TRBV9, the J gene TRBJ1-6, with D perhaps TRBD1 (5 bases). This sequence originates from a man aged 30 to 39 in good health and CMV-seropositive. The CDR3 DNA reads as TGTGCCAGCAGCGTAGACCCAGGGAATTCACCCCTCCACTTT. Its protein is CASSVDPGNSPLHF.